The next 14 T cell receptor beta chains were all read from a single sample in a study of graft-versus-host responses after intestinal transplantation. The antigens these receptors bind are not known. TCRdb's table, derived via immunoSEQ multiplex PCR, lists solely in-frame clones and lacks some. The table includes over 70,000 clones, around 96% detected once. This sample comprised unstimulated CD8+ T cells sorted from spleen or lymph node cells, obtained before intestinal transplant. All receptors derive from a human donor who received an intestinal transplant.

The chain uses TRBV29-1 and TRBJ2-2; TRBD2 is a possible D gene (6 bases). This CDR3 has 11 amino acids. V lost 7 bases to trimming and J lost 5 bases, with 8 bases between them. The germline CDR1 and CDR2 sequences are SQVTM and ANQGSEA. CDR3: CSGAGTGELFF. The CDR3 DNA reads TGCAGCGGAGCGGGTACCGGGGAGCTGTTTTTT.

This chain connects TRBV27 to TRBJ1-1; D gene uncertain. The CDR3 runs 13 residues. Germline loops: CDR1 MNHEY, CDR2 SMNVEV (reference sequence). V shed 5 bases and J shed 5 bases, with 12 bases lying between them. CDR3 nucleotides: TGTGCCAGCAGTCTAGGGCCGATAACTGAAGCTTTCTTT. The encoded protein is CASSLGPITEAFF.

V usage is TRBV28 and J usage is TRBJ1-5; D is unresolved. Germline CDR1 is MDHEN and CDR2 is SYDVKM. The CDR3 contains 13 residues. V was clipped by 7 bases and J by 4 bases, with 11 bases between them. CDR3 sequence (DNA): TGTGCCAGCACCCAACCCTTGAATCAGCCCCAGCATTTT. As protein: CASTQPLNQPQHF. The variable domain in full, with the rest retrieved from reference TRBV28 and TRBJ1-5, is DVKVTQSSRYLVKRTGEKVFLECVQDMDHENMFWYRQDPGLGLRLIYFSYDVKMKEKGDIPEGYSVSREKKERFSLILESASTNQTSMYLCASTQPLNQPQHFGDGTRLSIL.

This chain uses TRBV19 with TRBJ2-3, with 7 positions matching TRBD2. After removal of 5 bases from V and 0 bases from J, the junction contained 5 bases not matched to a gene. Per the germline V gene, CDR1 is LNHDA and CDR2 is SQIVND (reference sequence). The CDR3 consists of 15 residues. This CDR3 is CASSLRGVSTDTQYF. CDR3 DNA: TGTGCCAGTAGTCTCCGGGGGGTGAGCACAGATACGCAGTATTTT.

The chain joins TRBV12-5 to TRBJ2-1; D unclear. Looked up from germline, CDR1 is LGHNT and CDR2 is FRNRAP. V lost 7 bases to trimming and J lost 9 bases, with 16 bases between them. The CDR3 covers 13 residues. The CDR3 sequence: CASETDTSGEQFF. In DNA, the CDR3 is TGTGCTAGTGAAACTGATACCTCGGGTGAGCAGTTCTTC.

The rearrangement uses TRBV5-6 and TRBJ2-5; D perhaps matches TRBD1 (6 bases). The J call may be in error: the DNA end matches TRBJ2-7 better. This CDR3 spans 13 amino acids. The germline CDR1 and CDR2 sequences are SGHDT and YYEEEE. CDR3 protein: CASGQSSSYEQYF. The CDR3 nucleotides are TGTGCCAGCGGACAGTCGAGCTCCTACGAGCAGTACTTC.

V gene TRBV7-2 combines with J gene TRBJ2-1, with a weak D call TRBD2 (6 bases). The CDR3 is made up of 17 amino acids. Trimming took 5 bases from V and 8 from J, leaving 25 bases between them. Germline V gives CDR1 SGHTA, CDR2 FQGNSA. Written as DNA, the CDR3 is TGTGCCAGCAGCCGGGACGAGAACGGGAGCACCCAGGATGAGCAGTTCTTC. Translating gives CASSRDENGSTQDEQFF.

The chain uses TRBV18 and TRBJ2-3; D call uncertain. The CDR3 extends over 13 amino acids. From germline, CDR1 is KGHSH and CDR2 LQKENI. Trimming pared 5 bases from V and 2 bases from J, leaving 8 bases between. CDR3 residues: CASSSTYTDTQYF. CDR3 coding DNA: TGTGCCAGCTCATCGACTTACACAGATACGCAGTATTTT.

The chain uses TRBV11-1 and TRBJ2-6, with unresolved D. Germline CDR1 and CDR2: SGHAT and FQDESV (reference sequence). Trimming took off 5 bases at V and 0 bases at J, with 8 bases between the two ends. The CDR3 is 15 residues long. CDR3 loop: CASSLSNSGANVLTF. DNA of the CDR3: TGTGCCAGCAGCCTTAGTAACTCTGGGGCCAACGTCCTGACTTTC.

V and J are TRBV29-1 and TRBJ1-1; TRBD1 matches at 8 bases. Per germline, CDR1 SQVTM and CDR2 ANQGSEA. The CDR3 length is 13 residues. The trim removed 6 bases at V and 4 bases at J, leaving 7 bases unmatched. The CDR3 DNA reads TGCAGCGTCATGACAGGGGTCGGCACTGAAGCTTTCTTT. This codes for CSVMTGVGTEAFF.

This chain connects TRBV30 to TRBJ1-2; 9 bases are a match to TRBD1. The CDR3 consists of 13 residues. V was pared by 0 bases and J by 7 bases, with 3 bases of the junction left unmatched. Germline assignment: CDR1 GTSNPN and CDR2 SVGIG (reference sequence). The CDR3 region has the DNA TGTGCCTGGAGTGTATCGACAGGGGGTGGCTACACCTTC. Its translation: CAWSVSTGGGYTF.

This chain connects TRBV30 to TRBJ2-3, with 9 bases lining up with TRBD2. The V segment lost 8 bases and the J segment 2 bases; nucleotides outside the gene matches: 5. Germline loops: CDR1 GTSNPN, CDR2 SVGIG (reference sequence). The CDR3 totals 13 residues. CDR3 coding DNA: TGTGCCCGAGCGGGGGGAGACACAGATACGCAGTATTTT. This codes for CARAGGDTDTQYF. The whole variable domain, filled in from reference TRBV30 and TRBJ2-3, reads SQTIHQWPATLVQPVGSPLSLECTVEGTSNPNLYWYRQAAGRGLQLLFYSVGIGQISSEVPQNLSASRPQDRQFILSSKKLLLSDSGFYLCARAGGDTDTQYFGPGTRLTVL.

This clone was picked up one time. J is TRBJ2-7 and V is TRBV5-1; 10 nucleotides match TRBD2. This CDR3 has 15 amino acids. V shed 0 bases and J 6 bases; nucleotides not matched to a gene: 6. The V gene's germline CDR1 is SGHRS and CDR2 YFSETQ. The CDR3 DNA reads as TGCGCCAGCAGCTTGGGTCTAGCGGGAGACGGCGAGCAGTACTTC. As protein: CASSLGLAGDGEQYF.

This rearrangement joins TRBV7-3 to TRBJ2-1; D ambiguous. This CDR3 region has 15 residues. Trimming shortened V by 1 base and J by 6 bases, and 13 bases separated the two germline ends. The germline gives CDR1 SGHTA, CDR2 FQGTGA. CDR3 in DNA: TGTGCCAGCAGCTTAAGAGATTTCCCTAGCAATGAGCAGTTCTTC. It codes for CASSLRDFPSNEQFF.